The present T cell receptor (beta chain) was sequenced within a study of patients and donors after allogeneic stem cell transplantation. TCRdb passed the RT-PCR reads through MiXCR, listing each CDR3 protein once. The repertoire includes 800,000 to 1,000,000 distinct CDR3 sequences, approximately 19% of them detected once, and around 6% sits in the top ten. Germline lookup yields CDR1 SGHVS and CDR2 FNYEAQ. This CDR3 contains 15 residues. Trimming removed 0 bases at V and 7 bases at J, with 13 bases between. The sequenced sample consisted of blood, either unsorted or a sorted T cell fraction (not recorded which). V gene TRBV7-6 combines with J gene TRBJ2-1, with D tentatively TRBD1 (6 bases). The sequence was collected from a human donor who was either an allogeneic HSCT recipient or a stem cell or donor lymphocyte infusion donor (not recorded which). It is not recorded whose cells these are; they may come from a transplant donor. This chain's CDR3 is CASSLAPDRYNEQFF. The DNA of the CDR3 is TGTGCCAGCAGCTTAGCGCCGGACAGATATAATGAGCAGTTCTTC.